This T cell receptor (beta chain) comes out of a study of T-cell reconstitution after alpha-beta-depleted transplantation in children. Notes on the study in general: Surviving recipient T cells and thymic progenitors underlay high day-60 TCRbeta diversity in some patients. Where alpha-beta T cells came from about two months after transplant was reportedly several hundred expanded graft clones. T-cell counts and diversity at one year post-transplant came mainly from newly produced T cells.

Unique molecular identifiers were used to barcode this TCRbeta library. TCRdb independently ran MiXCR on the PCR reads; one entry per CDR3 protein. The data show around 270,000 distinct CDR3 sequences, roughly a tenth seen once. This clonotype was detected many times. As yet, its antigen is unknown. One end of the junction fails to match germline, which may point to a read error. CDR3 size: 15 residues. Germline V gene sequence: CDR1 SSHAT, CDR2 FNYEAQ (reference sequence). The chain couples TRBV7-7 to TRBJ2-3; 7 bases match TRBD2. The TCR comes from a boy under two years old with acute myeloid leukemia, due to receive a stem cell transplant. Material: PBMCs, obtained before TCRalphabeta/CD19-depleted stem cell transplant. CDR3 in amino acids: CASSSHGGIGDTQYF. Here the CDR3 DNA reads TGTGCTAGCAGCTCCCACGGGGGGATCGGAGATACGCAGTATTTT.